Below are 2 T cell receptor beta chains sequenced from a single sample in a study of blood T cell repertoires in COVID-19. Method: immunoSEQ multiplex PCR; TCRdb's copy keeps in-frame clones and lacks some. The table records a few hundred thousand clones, about 88% of them present only once. The sample was peripheral blood. Receptor source: a man aged 55 to 70 who had recovered from COVID-19.

Points on this clone: Other nucleotide sequences from this sample produce the same CDR3. The chain joins TRBV18 to TRBJ1-6; D remains unclear. Per germline, CDR1 KGHSH and CDR2 LQKENI. V was pared by 0 bases and J by 10 bases, with 4 bases between. This CDR3 is built from 12 residues. CDR3 nucleotides: TGTGCCAGCTCACCACCTGGCTCACCCCTCCACTTT. Protein: CASSPPGSPLHF.

The CDR3 bases are TGTGCCAGCAGCGGTGGGACGACAGGCCGCGAGCAGTACTTC. It codes for CASSGGTTGREQYF. This sequence joins TRBV7-2 and TRBJ2-7, with D tentatively TRBD1 (6 bases). The CDR3 is 14 amino acids. From germline, CDR1 is SGHTA and CDR2 FQGNSA. V lost 5 bases and J lost 6, with 17 bases in between.